This T cell receptor (beta chain) derives from a study of CD8 T cells in ankylosing spondylitis. Turning to this clonotype: Its antigen is undetermined.

TCR beta libraries were made by quantitative 5'-RACE with molecular barcodes. Each CDR3 protein gets one entry after TCRdb re-called the 5' RACE reads with MiXCR. The sample consists of roughly 670,000 distinct CDR3 sequences, around a fifth of them appearing once. Notes on the study in general: Previously reported in reactive arthritis synovial fluid and blood were some of the motif variants. Several highly homologous variants made up a TCR beta motif, and this motif appeared characteristic of ankylosing spondylitis blood. Reported data indicate significant enrichment of disease-linked clones within matched ankylosing spondylitis synovial fluid. Those disease-linked clones were CD8+; they were also relatively rare in peripheral blood.

Germline V gene data show CDR1 as SGHVS and CDR2 as FQNEAQ. Between the trimmed V and J ends, which lost 2 bases and 7 bases, there was a span of 12 bases. This CDR3 comprises 13 residues. This clonotype was obtained from a male donor with ankylosing spondylitis. Sequenced input: blood, either unsorted or a sorted T cell fraction (not recorded which). The chain links TRBV7-8 to TRBJ2-7; D is perhaps TRBD1 (5 bases). CDR3 DNA sequence: TGTGCCAGCAGCTTACCTCAGGGCCGGGAGCAGTACTTC. It translates to CASSLPQGREQYF. The variable domain in full, with the rest retrieved from reference TRBV7-8 and TRBJ2-7, is GAGVSQSPRYKVAKRGQDVALRCDPISGHVSLFWYQQALGQGPEFLTYFQNEAQLDKSGLPSDRFFAERPEGSVSTLKIQRTQQEDSAVYLCASSLPQGREQYFGPGTRLTVT.